These T cell receptor beta chains were read from a single sample in a study of cytomegalovirus exposure and HLA in healthy donors. Clones were read by immunoSEQ multiplex PCR, and TCRdb kept only the in-frame ones, dropping some. The table records some 170,000 clones, roughly 70% of them present only once. Sequencing input: PBMCs. Source of these receptors: a male donor in good health and CMV-seronegative. CDR3s include the opening cysteine and the closing phenylalanine or tryptophan. Fields, in order: D gene, V gene, clone size, J gene, CDR3 DNA, CDR3 protein. D genes are given only for firm matches. Only some rows state a clone size, as once, few, many or a class for expanded clones.

>NA|TRBV28|few|TRBJ1-2
TGTGCCAGCAGTTGGAGGGGGGGAGCTAACTATGGCTACACCTTC
CASSWRGGANYGYTF
>TRBD1|TRBV19|NA|TRBJ1-2
TGTGCCACCCGACAGGGGGTGAATGGCTACACCTTC
CATRQGVNGYTF
>NA|TRBV4-2|NA|TRBJ1-2
TGTGCCAGCAGCCAAGAGATGTGGCGGCTCCCCTTACTTAACTATGGCTACACCTTC
CASSQEMWRLPLLNYGYTF
>NA|TRBV6-1|NA|TRBJ2-7
TGTGCCAGCAAAAGCGGCTACGAGCAGTACTTC
CASKSGYEQYF
>NA|TRBV19|NA|TRBJ1-3
TGTGCCAGTAGTGTGCGGGAGTTCTCTGGAAACACCATATATTTT
CASSVREFSGNTIYF
>NA|TRBV28|NA|TRBJ1-6
TGTGCCAGCAGTCGCGGACAACTGAATTCACCCCTCCACTTT
CASSRGQLNSPLHF
>TRBD2|TRBV2|NA|TRBJ2-5
TGTGCCAGCAGGACCGGACTAGCGGAATGGGAGACCCAGTACTTC
CASRTGLAEWETQYF
>NA|TRBV2|NA|TRBJ1-3
TGTGCCAGCCTGAGGGACTCTGGAAACACCATATATTTT
CASLRDSGNTIYF
>NA|TRBV30|NA|TRBJ1-3
TGTGCCTGGAGTTCGATCGGGGGGCCTGGAAACACCATATATTTT
CAWSSIGGPGNTIYF
>NA|TRBV27|once|TRBJ2-7
TGTGCCAGCAGTTCCACCACCGGCGGGGAGCAGTACTTC
CASSSTTGGEQYF
>NA|TRBV4-2|NA|TRBJ1-6
TGTGCCAGCAGCCAAGGGACATCCCCCACCCTCCACTTT
CASSQGTSPTLHF
>NA|TRBV7-2|NA|TRBJ2-1
TGTGCCAGCAGCCAACTACAGGGGAGGAATGAGCAGTTCTTC
CASSQLQGRNEQFF
>TRBD1|TRBV29-1|NA|TRBJ1-1
TGCAGCGTTGGGACAGGGCTGGACACTGAAGCTTTCTTT
CSVGTGLDTEAFF
>NA|TRBV4-1|NA|TRBJ1-4
TGCGCCAGCAGCCAAGCGGCAGGGCAAGGTGAAAAACTGTTTTTT
CASSQAAGQGEKLFF
>TRBD2|TRBV6-5|few|TRBJ2-7
TGTGCCAGCACACCACAAGCGGGAGTGTACGAGCAGTACTTC
CASTPQAGVYEQYF
>NA|TRBV19|once|TRBJ1-5
TGTGCCAGTAGTATAGACAGGGTTCGGCAGCCCCAGCATTTT
CASSIDRVRQPQHF
>TRBD1|TRBV6-6|NA|TRBJ1-2
TGTGCCAGCAGCCTACCCTGGGACAGGGGGCTTGGCTACACCTTC
CASSLPWDRGLGYTF
>NA|TRBV10-3|NA|TRBJ2-6
TGTGCCATCAGTGAGAGGAACAGCCAGATTGGGGCCAACGTCCTGACTTTC
CAISERNSQIGANVLTF
>NA|TRBV30|NA|TRBJ2-3
TGTGCCTGGAGGCAAGGACTTACCACAGATACGCAGTATTTT
CAWRQGLTTDTQYF
>NA|TRBV29-1|NA|TRBJ2-7
TGCAGCGCTGGACAGCAAGTTCACGAGCAGTACTTC
CSAGQQVHEQYF
>TRBD1|TRBV28|NA|TRBJ1-5
TGTGCCAGCAGTCCCGGGACAGGGGAAACCGGATTGCGCCAACATTTT
CASSPGTGETGLRQHF
>NA|TRBV6-5|NA|TRBJ1-5
TGTGCCAGCGGGAGGTTGGCGAAACGGGGACAGCCCCAGCATTTT
CASGRLAKRGQPQHF
>NA|TRBV15|NA|TRBJ2-5
TGTGCCACCAGCAGAGATATCCAAGAGACCCAGTACTTC
CATSRDIQETQYF
>NA|TRBV21-1|NA|TRBJ1-2
TGTGCCAGCAGCTCATCCCGACACAGGGCTCTAGCCTATGGCTACACCTTC
CASSSSRHRALAYGYTF
>NA|TRBV28|NA|TRBJ1-1
TGTGCCAGCAGTTCCTTTACTGAAGCTTTCTTT
CASSSFTEAFF
>NA|TRBV11-2|NA|TRBJ2-7
TGTGCCAGCAGCCCTCCAAGGGTAGCTGGGGCTTGGTTCGAGCAGTACTTC
CASSPPRVAGAWFEQYF
>NA|TRBV6-6|NA|TRBJ1-2
TGTGCCAGCAGTAACAGCTATGGCTACACCTTC
CASSNSYGYTF
>TRBD1|TRBV7-2|few|TRBJ2-2
TGTGCCAGCAGCACCGGGACAGGGGCGAGCACCGGGGAGCTGTTTTTT
CASSTGTGASTGELFF
>NA|TRBV6-5|NA|TRBJ1-5
TGTGCCAGCGGACCTGGCGGGGGACGCAATCAGCCCCAGCATTTT
CASGPGGGRNQPQHF
>NA|TRBV11-3|few|TRBJ2-7
TGTGCCAGCAGCCCACAGGGCAGCGGGAACGAGCAGTACTTC
CASSPQGSGNEQYF
>NA|TRBV6-5|NA|TRBJ1-3
TGTGCCAGCAGTCACGAGAGGAGGGCTGGAAACACCATATATTTT
CASSHERRAGNTIYF
>NA|TRBV7-2|NA|TRBJ1-5
TGTGCCAGCAGCACACAGGAGAATCAGCCCCAGCATTTT
CASSTQENQPQHF
>TRBD2|TRBV5-4|NA|TRBJ2-1
TGTGCCAGCAGCTTGGCCTTAGCGGGATACAATGAGCAGTTCTTC
CASSLALAGYNEQFF